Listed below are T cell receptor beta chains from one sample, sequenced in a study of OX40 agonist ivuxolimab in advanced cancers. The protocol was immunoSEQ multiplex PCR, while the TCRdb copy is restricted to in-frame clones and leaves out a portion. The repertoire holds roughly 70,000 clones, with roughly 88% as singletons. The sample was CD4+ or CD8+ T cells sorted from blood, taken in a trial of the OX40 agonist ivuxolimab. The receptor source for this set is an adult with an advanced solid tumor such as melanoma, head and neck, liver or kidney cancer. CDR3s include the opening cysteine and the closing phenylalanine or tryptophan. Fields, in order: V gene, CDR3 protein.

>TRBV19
CASSIPSGSSYEQYF
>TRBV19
CASSMPGQPSYEQYF
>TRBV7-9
CASSLAPGPEYEQYF
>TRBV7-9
CASSLVTRTGEAFF
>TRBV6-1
CASSEGVDRGAYGYTF
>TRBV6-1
CASSVGQRLYGANVLTF
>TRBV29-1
CSVVFVGGSYNEQFF
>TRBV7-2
CASSLAGGTDTQYF
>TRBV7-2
CASSLAEKGTADTQYF
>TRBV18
CASSAGTSPGHEQYF
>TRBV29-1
CSGGDDYNEQFF
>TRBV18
CASSPGLAGNEQYF
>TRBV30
CAWSSRVFTYEQYF
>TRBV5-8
CASSGQGAGNQPQHF
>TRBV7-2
CASSGDQGTGEQYF
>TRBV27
CASKNFNSPLHF
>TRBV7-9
CASSFSHSQETQYF
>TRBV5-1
CASSLIGNGYTF
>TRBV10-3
CATQGGLAGAETQYF
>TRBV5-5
CASSLGGSGNTIYF
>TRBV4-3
CASSQERGPNYEQYF
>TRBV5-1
CASSLSPGGSGGYTF
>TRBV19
CASRDREYEQYF
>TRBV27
CASSLKAGGWTEAFF
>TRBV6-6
CASSYPTGTSGDIQYF
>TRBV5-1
CASSLAGLAGRYEQYF
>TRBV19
CASSPSTDTQYF
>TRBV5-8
CASRFGGARSSGANVLTF
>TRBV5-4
CASSVGTFYNEQFF
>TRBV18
CASSPPAAGYEQYF
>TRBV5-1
CASSLNTGGTEAFF
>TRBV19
CASSIGGSGNTIYF
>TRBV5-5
CASSSTGMEVKGQPQHF
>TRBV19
CASREAGVGEAFF
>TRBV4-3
CASSQDLWDAREQYF
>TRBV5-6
CASSLLQDEKLFF
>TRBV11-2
CASSFAGFSTQHF
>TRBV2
CASSGRYEQYF
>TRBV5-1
CASSSGDSPNF
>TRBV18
CASSPDSGEQYF